Presented here are 5 T cell receptor beta chains from one specimen sequenced in a study of T cell responses to AZD1222 COVID-19 vaccine. Generated by immunoSEQ multiplex PCR, the TCRdb table keeps only in-frame clones and is missing some. The table shows 150,000 to 200,000 clones, with under 95% occurring only once. The sample consisted of peripheral blood, taken 28 days after the second AZD1222 dose. Receptors originate from an adult who received the AZD1222 COVID-19 vaccine.

The V call is TRBV4-3, the J call TRBJ1-2; no reliable D call. The ends were cut back, 1 base at V and 1 base at J, with 10 bases in the middle. Germline V CDR1 and CDR2: LGHNA, YSLEER. This CDR3 is 15 amino acids long. CDR3 DNA sequence: TGCGCCAGCAGCCAAGGCGGAGCTAATAACTATGGCTACACCTTC. It encodes CASSQGGANNYGYTF.

V usage is TRBV15 and J usage is TRBJ2-7; D tentatively fits TRBD1 or TRBD2 (6 bases each). Trimming cost V 3 bases and J 3 bases, with 15 bases left between them. Germline values: CDR1 LNHNV, CDR2 YYDKDF (reference sequence). The length of the CDR3 is 15 residues. The CDR3 DNA is TGTGCCACCAGCAGGGGGTGGGGGGCGAACTACGAGCAGTACTTC. Translated: CATSRGWGANYEQYF.

This clone was detected once. This same CDR3 is encoded by further DNA sequences in the sample. The chain carries TRBV7-9 and TRBJ1-5, with D maybe TRBD1 (5 bases). Germline lookup yields CDR1 SEHNR and CDR2 FQNEAQ (reference sequence). This CDR3 has 15 residues. Trimming cost V 8 bases and J 0 bases, with 14 bases left between them. In nucleotides, the CDR3 is TGTGCCAGCTCCTTGGGGGGATATAGCAATCAGCCCCAGCATTTT. Translating it yields CASSLGGYSNQPQHF.

The rearrangement uses TRBV28 and TRBJ1-3; no clear D gene. Germline V CDR1 and CDR2: MDHEN, SYDVKM. The CDR3 is 13 amino acids. V was cut by 10 bases and J by 4 bases, with 14 bases left in between. CDR3 sequence: CATLRTEGNTIYF. CDR3 nucleotide sequence: TGTGCCACCCTTCGGACGGAAGGAAACACCATATATTTT.

This chain connects TRBV18 to TRBJ1-1; TRBD1 matches 10 bases. Trimming removed 6 bases from V and 1 base from J; junction bases left unmatched: 8. The CDR3 totals 16 residues. CDR1 and CDR2 (germline): KGHSH, LQKENI. This CDR3 reads CASSPRQGAANTEAFF. In nucleotides, the CDR3 is TGTGCCAGCTCCCCAAGACAGGGGGCGGCGAACACTGAAGCTTTCTTT.